This T cell receptor (beta chain) comes out of a study of OX40 agonist ivuxolimab in advanced cancers. Notes on the study in general: CD8+ T cells (on average) carried more expanded clones than CD4+ T cells.

This CDR3 contains 14 residues. Trimming took off 2 bases at V and 2 bases at J, with 10 bases between the two ends. CDR1 is MNHEY and CDR2 is SVGAGI in the germline V gene. Blood sampling was done at baseline, cycle 4 day 1, and cycle 7 day 1. Measured with immunoSEQ multiplex PCR; TCRdb has only the in-frame clones, and not every one. The sample lists tens of thousands of clones, just over 90% occurring once. In the case of this clone: The target antigen is unknown.

The chain links TRBV6-5 to TRBJ2-7; D perhaps matches TRBD2 (6 bases). This receptor was obtained from an adult with an advanced solid tumor such as melanoma, head and neck, liver or kidney cancer. The source was CD4+ or CD8+ T cells sorted from blood, collected in a trial of the OX40 agonist ivuxolimab. For the CDR3, the DNA is TGTGCCAGCAGTTACGGGGACTCAACCTACGAGCAGTACTTC. Amino acid sequence: CASSYGDSTYEQYF.